The rows below give T cell receptor beta chains drawn from one sample of a study of blood T cell repertoires in COVID-19. Sequencing was performed with immunoSEQ multiplex PCR; in TCRdb, only in-frame clones are kept and a portion is missing. The data contain about 400,000 clones, approximately 85% of them singletons. Sequenced material: PBMCs or T cells enriched from blood (not recorded which). Every receptor here comes from a woman between 40 and 50 years old with acute COVID-19. Both conserved end residues are part of each CDR3. Fields, in order: V gene, D gene, clone size, J gene, CDR3 protein, CDR3 DNA. A D gene is named only where the DNA matches it firmly. The listing skips clone size in some rows; elsewhere it reads once, few, many or a size class.

>TRBV18|TRBD1|.|TRBJ2-7
CASSPDRDRALYEQYF
TGTGCCAGCTCACCGGACCGGGACAGGGCCCTCTACGAGCAGTACTTC
>TRBV3-1/TRBV3-2|TRBD1|.|TRBJ1-4
CASSDRATNEKLFF
TGTGCCAGCAGCGACAGGGCAACTAATGAAAAACTGTTTTTT
>TRBV27|.|.|TRBJ1-1
CASSPLRAGRTEAFF
TGTGCCAGCAGTCCGCTGAGGGCGGGCCGCACTGAAGCTTTCTTT
>TRBV12-3/TRBV12-4|TRBD1|.|TRBJ1-2
CASSYDRGGGYTF
TGTGCCAGCAGTTATGACAGGGGAGGTGGCTACACCTTC
>TRBV11-3|TRBD1|once|TRBJ2-2
CASRSGTGPTGELFF
TGTGCCAGCAGGTCCGGGACAGGACCCACCGGGGAGCTGTTTTTT
>TRBV30|TRBD1|.|TRBJ1-5
CAWSVQGYSNQPQHF
TGTGCCTGGAGTGTACAGGGGTATAGCAATCAGCCCCAGCATTTT
>TRBV29-1|.|once|TRBJ1-2
CSVQTGPYGYTF
TGCAGCGTCCAGACAGGCCCCTATGGCTACACCTTC
>TRBV19|.|.|TRBJ1-3
CASSPWTESGNTIYF
TGTGCCAGTAGTCCCTGGACAGAATCTGGAAACACCATATATTTT
>TRBV4-1|TRBD1|once|TRBJ1-2
CASSPGQNSDYGYTF
TGCGCCAGCAGCCCGGGACAGAACTCTGACTATGGCTACACCTTC
>TRBV11-3|.|.|TRBJ2-7
CASSLTANSYEQYF
TGTGCCAGCAGCTTGACAGCGAATTCCTACGAGCAGTACTTC
>TRBV5-1|.|.|TRBJ2-3
CASSLWQVFTDTQYF
TGCGCCAGCAGCTTGTGGCAGGTTTTCACAGATACGCAGTATTTT
>TRBV7-9|.|.|TRBJ1-5
CASSPGLSGQPQHF
TGTGCCAGCAGCCCAGGCCTAAGTGGTCAGCCCCAGCATTTT
>TRBV7-2|.|.|TRBJ1-2
CASSGQGELGGYTF
TGTGCCAGCAGCGGACAAGGGGAATTGGGTGGCTACACCTTC
>TRBV6-5|.|.|TRBJ2-7
CASRLREYYYEQYF
TGTGCCAGCAGACTACGGGAATATTACTACGAGCAGTACTTC
>TRBV5-4|.|.|TRBJ1-1
CASSSTGHSVGTEAFF
TGTGCCAGCAGCTCTACGGGACACTCCGTCGGCACTGAAGCTTTCTTT
>TRBV15|TRBD2|once|TRBJ2-1
CATSTWTSGGADNEQFF
TGTGCCACCAGCACCTGGACTAGCGGGGGGGCTGATAATGAGCAGTTCTTC
>TRBV4-1|.|.|TRBJ1-5
CASSQDFVRRGGQPQHF
TGCGCCAGCAGCCAAGATTTTGTTAGGAGGGGGGGGCAGCCCCAGCATTTT
>TRBV10-1|.|.|TRBJ2-2
CASSEWPGAGELFF
TGCGCCAGCAGTGAGTGGCCCGGGGCCGGGGAGCTGTTTTTT
>TRBV5-1|.|few|TRBJ1-2
CASSFGTPPGGYTF
TGCGCCAGCAGCTTCGGGACACCCCCCGGTGGCTACACCTTC
>TRBV7-2|.|.|TRBJ2-7
CASSTGTPYEQYF
TGTGCCAGCAGCACCGGGACACCCTACGAGCAGTACTTC